Below, 13 T cell receptor beta chains from the same sample are listed, as sequenced in a study of human thymus T cells. Profiling relied on immunoSEQ multiplex PCR, and the TCRdb table lists in-frame clones only, not all of them. The table lists around 120,000 clones, more than 90% of them singletons, with under 0.025% in the top ten. From resections taken during corrective heart surgery, the thymus tissue was obtained. The specimen was thymus tissue. The source of these receptors is a boy less than two years old with a congenital heart defect but otherwise immunologically healthy.

The gene calls are TRBV9 and TRBJ2-3, with 7 bases matching TRBD1. The CDR3 consists of 16 residues. The germline V gene encodes CDR1 SGDLS and CDR2 YYNGEE. J gave up 0 bases and V 3 bases, and 7 bases lay outside the gene matches. The CDR3 loop reads CASSGRDRFSTDTQYF. CDR3 in DNA: TGTGCCAGCAGCGGCAGGGACAGATTTAGCACAGATACGCAGTATTTT.

CDR3 in amino acids: CASSQVVKGRTEAFF. The CDR3 DNA reads as TGTGCCAGCAGTCAAGTTGTTAAGGGGAGGACTGAAGCTTTCTTT. The chain joins TRBV28 to TRBJ1-1; D perhaps matches TRBD1 (5 bases). The germline V gene encodes CDR1 MDHEN and CDR2 SYDVKM. This CDR3 has 15 amino acids. The V gene lost 5 bases and the J gene lost 5 bases, with 18 bases spanning the gap.

The CDR3 sequence: CAWSVTSGGADTQYF. The CDR3 bases are TGTGCCTGGAGCGTTACTAGCGGGGGGGCAGATACGCAGTATTTT. The rearrangement uses TRBV30 and TRBJ2-3; 13 positions agree with TRBD2. Germline CDR1 and CDR2: GTSNPN and SVGIG (reference sequence). V lost 3 bases, J lost 4 bases, and 4 bases stayed unmatched. The CDR3 spans 15 residues.

The chain links TRBV4-3 to TRBJ1-5, with 12 nucleotides matching TRBD1. This CDR3 spans 19 amino acids. CDR1 is LGHNA and CDR2 is YSLEER in the germline V gene. V trimming: 0 bases; J trimming: 7 bases; junction bases outside the gene matches: 13. The CDR3 DNA sequence: TGCGCCAGCAGCCAAGAAGGACCCTCTGGGGACAGGGGGCAACAGCCCCAGCATTTT. The encoded protein is CASSQEGPSGDRGQQPQHF.

The chain combines TRBV19 with TRBJ2-1; 7 nucleotides match TRBD1. Germline CDR1 is LNHDA and CDR2 is SQIVND (reference sequence). V shed 4 bases and J 10 bases; nucleotides not matched to a gene: 10. The CDR3 has 14 residues. The CDR3 loop reads CASSTTPDRDEQFF. CDR3 bases: TGTGCCAGTAGTACGACGCCCGACAGGGACGAGCAGTTCTTC.

The genes are TRBV11-2 and TRBJ1-5, with a possible D match to TRBD1 (5 bases). Deletions cut 0 bases from V and 7 bases from J, with 10 bases between. Germline CDR1 is SGHAT and CDR2 is FQNNGV. The CDR3 contains 14 residues. For the CDR3, the DNA is TGTGCCAGCAGCTTAGAGGGGGGGGACCAGCCCCAGCATTTT. Its protein product is CASSLEGGDQPQHF.

The chain uses TRBV19 and TRBJ1-1, with D perhaps TRBD1 (6 bases). The CDR3 length is 15 residues. Deletions cut 5 bases from V and 4 bases from J, with 17 bases between. Per the germline V gene, CDR1 is LNHDA and CDR2 is SQIVND (reference sequence). The DNA for the CDR3 is TGTGCCAGTAGTCAGGCGGATGCCAGGGGCACTGAAGCTTTCTTT. Its protein is CASSQADARGTEAFF.

The genes are TRBV5-6 and TRBJ2-7; a weak D match, TRBD1 (6 bases). Trimming took off 3 bases at V and 5 bases at J, with 9 bases between the two ends. The CDR3 spans 12 residues. Germline values: CDR1 SGHDT, CDR2 YYEEEE. The CDR3 DNA is TGTGCCAGCAGCTACGGACAGAACGAGCAGTACTTC. Its translation is CASSYGQNEQYF.

The chain combines TRBV28 with TRBJ2-2; weak D call: TRBD1 (8 bases). Trimming pared 6 bases from V and 3 bases from J, leaving 17 bases between. CDR1 is MDHEN and CDR2 is SYDVKM in the germline V gene. The CDR3 contains 16 residues. CDR3 DNA sequence: TGTGCCAGCAGGATTCGACAGGGGAGGGACACCGGGGAGCTGTTTTTT. This gives the protein CASRIRQGRDTGELFF.

The rearrangement joins TRBV5-3 to TRBJ1-6, with D unresolved. TRBV5-3 is treated as an ORF (open reading frame) with a function not yet certain. V dropped 5 bases and J dropped 3 bases, with 12 bases sitting between them. This CDR3 spans 15 amino acids. The CDR3 DNA follows: TGTGCCAGAAGATTCCCGGACTTCTATAATTCACCCCTCCACTTT. It encodes CARRFPDFYNSPLHF.

The chain is built from TRBV11-3 and TRBJ2-3; TRBD1 matches at 8 bases. The CDR3 extends over 16 amino acids. With V trimmed by 5 bases and J by 2 bases, 9 bases remained unmatched. Germline lookup yields CDR1 SGHNT and CDR2 YENEEA. Written as DNA, the CDR3 is TGTGCCAGCAGCCCCAGGGGGCGGGGTAACACAGATACGCAGTATTTT. The encoded protein is CASSPRGRGNTDTQYF.

The V call is TRBV5-6, the J call TRBJ1-2, with 11 bases fitting TRBD1. Germline lookup yields CDR1 SGHDT and CDR2 YYEEEE. The length of the CDR3 is 16 residues. The trim removed 1 base at V and 7 bases at J, leaving 9 bases unmatched. The CDR3: CASSLSPGQGEIGYTF. The CDR3 nucleotides are TGTGCCAGCAGCTTGAGTCCGGGACAGGGGGAGATTGGCTACACCTTC.

The CDR3 nucleotides are TGTGCCAGCAGTGAAGAGCCCTCCTACGAGCAGTACTTC. Translated: CASSEEPSYEQYF. V usage is TRBV2 and J usage is TRBJ2-7; D is undetermined. CDR3 length: 13 residues. Germline CDR1 and CDR2: SNHLY and FYNNEI. Trimming took off 1 base at V and 0 bases at J, with 4 bases between the two ends. The entire variable domain, with the rest obtained from reference TRBV2 and TRBJ2-7, is as follows: EPEVTQTPSHQVTQMGQEVILRCVPISNHLYFYWYRQILGQKVEFLVSFYNNEISEKSEIFDDQFSVERPDGSNFTLKIRSTKLEDSAMYFCASSEEPSYEQYFGPGTRLTVT.